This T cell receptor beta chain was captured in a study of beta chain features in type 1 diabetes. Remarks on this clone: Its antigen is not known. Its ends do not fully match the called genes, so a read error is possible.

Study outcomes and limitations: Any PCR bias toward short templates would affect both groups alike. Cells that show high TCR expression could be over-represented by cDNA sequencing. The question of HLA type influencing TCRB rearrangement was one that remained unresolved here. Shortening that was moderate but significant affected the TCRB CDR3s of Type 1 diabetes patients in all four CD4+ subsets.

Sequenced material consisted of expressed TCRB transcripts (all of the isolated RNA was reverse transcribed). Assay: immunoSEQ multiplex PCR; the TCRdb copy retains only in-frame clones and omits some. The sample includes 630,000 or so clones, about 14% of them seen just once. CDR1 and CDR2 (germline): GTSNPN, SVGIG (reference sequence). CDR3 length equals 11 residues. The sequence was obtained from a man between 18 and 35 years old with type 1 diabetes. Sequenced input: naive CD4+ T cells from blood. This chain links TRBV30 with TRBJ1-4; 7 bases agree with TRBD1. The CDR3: CAWSSWDRSTF. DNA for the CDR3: TGTGCCTGGAGTTCCTGGGACAGATCCACTTTT.